Listed below are T cell receptor beta chains from one sample, sequenced in a study of breast tumors, draining lymph nodes, adjacent tissues. TCRdb re-analysed the multiplex PCR reads in MiXCR, keeping a single row per CDR3 protein. The table records roughly 130,000 distinct CDR3 sequences, about 20% of them present only once. The sequenced material came from axillary lymph node tissue. Receptor source: a female donor with breast cancer. Some clones in this sample may be carry-over from other donors' samples. Both conserved end residues are part of each CDR3. D genes are given only for firm matches. Clone size is given for some rows only: seen once, a few or many times, or a class if the clone is expanded.

CDR3 | DNA | J | D | V | size
CSARPNKATGANVLTF | TGCAGTGCTAGACCAAACAAGGCTACTGGGGCCAACGTCCTGACTTTC | TRBJ2-6 | . | TRBV20-1 | many
CASSPSPGTGETDTQYF | TGTGCCAGCAGCCCATCCCCCGGGACAGGGGAGACAGATACGCAGTATTTT | TRBJ2-3 | TRBD1 | TRBV11-2 | few
CSAPFGGSVGEQYF | TGCAGTGCCCCCTTCGGGGGGAGCGTTGGCGAGCAGTACTTC | TRBJ2-7 | TRBD2 | TRBV20-1 | many
CAGSILGGRDNYGYTF | TGTGCCGGCAGCATACTCGGAGGGAGGGATAACTATGGCTACACCTTC | TRBJ1-2 | . | TRBV7-9 | .
CSVPGTSNTEAFF | TGCAGCGTGCCAGGGACATCGAACACTGAAGCTTTCTTT | TRBJ1-1 | . | TRBV29-1 | .
CASLNPQLSGANVLTF | TGCGCCAGCCTGAACCCTCAGCTCTCTGGGGCCAACGTCCTGACTTTC | TRBJ2-6 | . | TRBV5-1 | many
CASSFLLTNEKLFF | TGTGCCAGCAGTTTTCTACTAACTAATGAAAAACTGTTTTTT | TRBJ1-4 | . | TRBV28 | .
CASSLASAAGQYF | TGTGCCAGCAGCTTAGCATCGGCCGCGGGGCAGTACTTC | TRBJ2-7 | . | TRBV7-9 | many
CASSQDGGGLADTQYF | TGTGCCAGCAGCCAAGATGGGGGGGGACTCGCAGATACGCAGTATTTT | TRBJ2-3 | TRBD2 | TRBV4-2 | many
CASSTQTGYGNEKLFF | TGTGCCAGCAGCACCCAAACAGGGTATGGTAATGAAAAACTGTTTTTT | TRBJ1-4 | . | TRBV7-9 | many
CASSLGDGNYGYTF | TGCGCCAGCAGCCTAGGGGACGGAAACTATGGCTACACCTTC | TRBJ1-2 | . | TRBV5-1 | many
CASSQFYGYTF | TGTGCCAGCTCACAGTTTTATGGCTACACCTTC | TRBJ1-2 | . | TRBV18 | many
CASSYDGQQPQHF | TGTGCCAGCAGTTACGACGGGCAGCAGCCCCAGCATTTT | TRBJ1-5 | . | TRBV6-5 | many
CASNPGGSNYGYTF | TGTGCCAGCAACCCAGGGGGCAGTAACTATGGCTACACCTTC | TRBJ1-2 | TRBD1 | TRBV6-6 | many
CASSPQGSGEKLFF | TGTGCCAGCAGCCCCCAGGGGAGCGGTGAAAAACTGTTTTTT | TRBJ1-4 | . | TRBV7-9 | many
CASSGQGASTDTQYF | TGTGCCAGCAGTGGACAGGGGGCATCCACAGATACGCAGTATTTT | TRBJ2-3 | TRBD1 | TRBV6-1 | many
CASSLDRGGGNTIYF | TGTGCCAGCAGCTTGGACAGGGGGGGTGGAAACACCATATATTTT | TRBJ1-3 | TRBD1 | TRBV7-9 | many
CASSQDFSYEQYF | TGTGCCAGCAGCCAGGACTTCTCCTACGAGCAGTACTTC | TRBJ2-7 | . | TRBV4-2 | many
CSAWEFGTGLDNGNQPQHF | TGCAGTGCGTGGGAATTTGGGACAGGCCTTGATAACGGCAATCAGCCCCAGCATTTT | TRBJ1-5 | TRBD1 | TRBV20-1 | many
CATSRDFPGGGDEQYF | TGTGCCACCAGCAGAGATTTTCCGGGTGGAGGAGACGAGCAGTATTTC | TRBJ2-7 | . | TRBV15 | .
CASTQGLQETQYF | TGTGCCAGCACACAGGGGCTTCAAGAGACCCAGTACTTC | TRBJ2-5 | TRBD1 | TRBV12-3/TRBV12-4 | many
CAWTGLAGSETQYF | TGTGCCTGGACGGGCTTGGCGGGAAGTGAGACCCAGTACTTC | TRBJ2-5 | . | TRBV30 | many
CASSLVGLANNEQFF | TGCGCCAGCAGCTTGGTAGGACTAGCGAACAATGAGCAGTTCTTC | TRBJ2-1 | TRBD2 | TRBV5-1 | many
CASSLGDTTDTQYF | TGCGCCAGCAGCTTAGGGGACACAACAGATACGCAGTATTTT | TRBJ2-3 | . | TRBV5-1 | many
CASRLRAGSDTDTQYF | TGTGCCAGCAGACTAAGAGCGGGGTCGGACACAGATACGCAGTATTTT | TRBJ2-3 | TRBD2 | TRBV7-9 | few
CATSDPLAGGLDTQYF | TGTGCCACCAGTGATCCACTAGCGGGAGGTTTGGATACGCAGTATTTT | TRBJ2-3 | TRBD2 | TRBV24-1 | many
CASSQGGGGSFYGYTF | TGCGCCAGCAGCCAAGGGGGGGGGGGCAGTTTCTATGGCTACACCTTC | TRBJ1-2 | . | TRBV4-1 | many
CASSMAGDYEKLFF | TGTGCCAGTAGTATGGCAGGGGACTACGAAAAACTGTTTTTT | TRBJ1-4 | . | TRBV19 | .
CASSSERGRAYEQYF | TGTGCCAGCAGTTCGGAGCGGGGCAGAGCCTACGAGCAGTACTTC | TRBJ2-7 | TRBD2 | TRBV7-9 | many
CASSERGNRYSNQPQHF | TGTGCCAGCAGTGAGAGGGGTAACAGATATAGCAATCAGCCCCAGCATTTT | TRBJ1-5 | . | TRBV6-1 | many
CASRWASGSSGEQFF | TGTGCCAGCAGGTGGGCTAGCGGGAGCTCAGGTGAGCAGTTCTTC | TRBJ2-1 | TRBD2 | TRBV2 | many